Following are 20 T cell receptor beta chains from one sample sequenced in a study of radiation and T cells in renal cell carcinoma. Some clones are missing from TCRdb's copy, which holds only in-frame ones; the method was immunoSEQ multiplex PCR. This sample has about 90,000 clones, with around 85% found just once. Time point meaning: blood 4 weeks post-SBRT, at nephrectomy. Treatment in this sample: 15 Gy SBRT to primary tumor, nephrectomy 4 weeks later. The sequencing here drew on blood, taken from a patient whose treatment included radiotherapy and nephrectomy. Source of these receptors: a man aged 45 to 65 with renal cell carcinoma.

The V call is TRBV5-4, the J call TRBJ2-2; 9 bases fit TRBD1. The CDR3 spans 15 residues. Germline CDR1 is SGHNT and CDR2 is YYREEE (reference sequence). V trimming: 6 bases; J trimming: 1 base; junction bases outside the gene matches: 4. The CDR3 sequence: CASNPGQGNTGELFF. The CDR3 region has the DNA TGTGCCAGCAACCCGGGACAGGGGAACACCGGGGAGCTGTTTTTT. Full variable domain (rest looked up from reference TRBV5-4 and TRBJ2-2): ETGVTQSPTHLIKTRGQQVTLRCSSQSGHNTVSWYQQALGQGPQFIFQYYREEENGRGNFPPRFSGLQFPNYSSELNVNALELDDSALYLCASNPGQGNTGELFFGEGSRLTVL.

This chain links TRBV29-1 with TRBJ1-1; no firm D call. The germline CDR1 and CDR2 sequences are SQVTM and ANQGSEA. Between the trimmed V and J ends, which lost 5 bases and 4 bases, there was a span of 8 bases. There are 11 residues in the CDR3. Here the CDR3 reads CSVIRVTEAFF. CDR3 nucleotides: TGCAGCGTTATTAGGGTCACTGAAGCTTTCTTT. Full variable domain (missing parts from reference TRBV29-1 and TRBJ1-1): SAVISQKPSRDICQRGTSLTIQCQVDSQVTMMFWYRQQPGQSLTLIATANQGSEATYESGFVIDKFPISRPNLTFSTLTVSNMSPEDSSIYLCSVIRVTEAFFGQGTRLTVV.

The rearrangement uses TRBV30 and TRBJ1-2; perhaps TRBD1 as D (5 bases). The germline V and J ends were trimmed by 2 bases and 4 bases, with 11 bases remaining between them. CDR1 and CDR2 (germline): GTSNPN, SVGIG (reference sequence). The CDR3 is 13 amino acids. The CDR3 nucleotides are TGTGCCTGGAGTATCGGGGGAAGCTATGGCTACACCTTC. As protein: CAWSIGGSYGYTF.

The rearrangement links TRBV6-4 to TRBJ2-3, with D perhaps TRBD2 (6 bases). CDR3 length: 15 residues. V gave up 2 bases and J gave up 0 bases, with 9 bases separating them. CDR1 MRHNA and CDR2 SNTAGT come from the germline V gene. As DNA, the CDR3 is TGTGCCAGCAGTGACGGGACTGCTAGCACAGATACGCAGTATTTT. It encodes CASSDGTASTDTQYF.

The chain is built from TRBV7-9 and TRBJ1-2; D not resolved. The germline V and J ends were trimmed by 4 bases and 7 bases, with 19 bases remaining between them. Germline CDR1 is SEHNR and CDR2 is FQNEAQ (reference sequence). The CDR3 extends over 15 amino acids. The CDR3 sequence: CASSSPSPGGGGYTF. CDR3 DNA sequence: TGTGCCAGCAGCTCGCCCTCCCCCGGAGGAGGTGGCTACACCTTC.

V is TRBV2 and J is TRBJ1-4, with a possible D match to TRBD1 (5 bases). The CDR3 is 14 amino acids. V lost 6 bases and J 8 bases, leaving 16 bases between the germline ends. The germline gives CDR1 SNHLY, CDR2 FYNNEI. The CDR3 here is CASSLQNRGEKLFF. DNA for the CDR3: TGTGCCAGCAGCCTACAAAATAGGGGAGAAAAACTGTTTTTT.

The chain recombines TRBV5-5 with TRBJ1-3; 7 bases are shared with TRBD1. The CDR3 extends over 18 amino acids. Trimming took 4 bases from V and 0 from J; bases not matched to a gene: 13. From germline, CDR1 is SGHKS and CDR2 YYEKEE (reference sequence). This CDR3 reads CASSPGFQGESSGNTIYF. The CDR3 region has the DNA TGTGCCAGCAGCCCCGGGTTTCAGGGGGAAAGCTCTGGAAACACCATATATTTT.

This clone was detected a few times. The CDR3 reads CAWGKTGWNEKLFF. CDR3 DNA: TGTGCCTGGGGGAAGACAGGGTGGAATGAAAAACTGTTTTTT. This chain joins TRBV30 and TRBJ1-4; 7 bases align to TRBD1. Trimming removed 5 bases from V and 5 bases from J; junction bases left unmatched: 8. Germline values: CDR1 GTSNPN, CDR2 SVGIG (reference sequence). The CDR3 has 14 residues.

This chain joins TRBV10-2 and TRBJ1-5, with D uncertain. Trimming left V 9 bases short and J 6 bases short, with 15 bases between. The CDR3 runs to 13 residues. Per germline, CDR1 WSHSY and CDR2 SAAADI. The CDR3 region is CASGPLSGQPQHF. CDR3 sequence (DNA): TGCGCCAGTGGACCGCTATCGGGTCAGCCCCAGCATTTT.

This chain links TRBV9 with TRBJ2-3; 11 bases match TRBD2. The germline CDR1 and CDR2 sequences are SGDLS and YYNGEE. Germline trimming cut 0 bases from V and 2 bases from J; bases unmatched to any gene: 5. The CDR3 spans 17 residues. CDR3 sequence reads: CASSVALAGASTDTQYF. Here the CDR3 DNA reads TGTGCCAGCAGCGTAGCACTAGCGGGGGCCTCCACAGATACGCAGTATTTT.

The chain combines TRBV2 with TRBJ2-5, with D hard to call. Germline V gene data show CDR1 as SNHLY and CDR2 as FYNNEI. The CDR3 extends over 12 amino acids. V lost 0 bases and J lost 6, with 5 bases in between. The CDR3, as DNA: TGTGCCAGCAGTGAAGCATTGCAGACCCAGTACTTC. Translation: CASSEALQTQYF.

There are a few counts of this clone. The chain links TRBV5-1 to TRBJ2-7; a possible D gene is TRBD1 (5 bases). In germline, CDR1 is SGHRS, CDR2 YFSETQ. The CDR3 consists of 13 residues. The V and J ends lost 3 bases and 0 bases respectively, with 7 bases between them. Here the CDR3 reads CASSSDNSYEQYF. The CDR3 DNA sequence: TGCGCCAGCAGCTCGGACAACTCCTACGAGCAGTACTTC.

V gene TRBV6-1 combines with J gene TRBJ1-2; TRBD1 matches 8 bases. The CDR3 runs 13 residues. V trimming: 6 bases; J trimming: 8 bases; junction bases outside the gene matches: 8. Per the germline V gene, CDR1 is MNHNS and CDR2 is SASEGT. The CDR3 coding sequence is TGTGCCAGCAGGGTCGGACAGGGTTACGGCTACACCTTC. The encoded protein is CASRVGQGYGYTF.

The rearrangement uses TRBV9 and TRBJ1-3, with D maybe TRBD1 (5 bases). Germline CDR1 reads SGDLS; CDR2 reads YYNGEE. The germline V and J ends were trimmed by 4 bases and 4 bases, with 12 bases remaining between them. CDR3 length: 14 residues. The CDR3 DNA follows: TGTGCCAGCAGCCCACAGGTAGCCGGAAACACCATATATTTT. Protein product: CASSPQVAGNTIYF.

The rearrangement uses TRBV27 and TRBJ2-7; 8 nucleotides line up with TRBD1. Per germline, CDR1 MNHEY and CDR2 SMNVEV (reference sequence). V dropped 3 bases and J dropped 6; count of bases not matched to a gene: 4. The CDR3 covers 13 residues. The CDR3 loop reads CASSLGQAGEQYF. The CDR3 bases are TGTGCCAGCAGTTTGGGACAGGCAGGCGAGCAGTACTTC.

The chain's CDR3 is CASSLSGRSVNEKLFF. The CDR3 DNA reads TGTGCCAGCAGCTTATCCGGTCGAAGTGTTAATGAAAAACTGTTTTTT. The rearrangement uses TRBV11-1 and TRBJ1-4; no clear D. CDR3 length: 16 residues. Germline CDR1 SGHAT, CDR2 FQDESV (reference sequence). The V end lost 2 bases, the J end lost 4 bases, and 14 bases lay between the germline ends. Supplemented by reference TRBV11-1 and TRBJ1-4, the full variable domain reads EAEVAQSPRYKITEKSQAVAFWCDPISGHATLYWYRQILGQGPELLVQFQDESVVDDSQLPKDRFSAERLKGVDSTLKIQPAELGDSAMYLCASSLSGRSVNEKLFFGSGTQLSVL.

The rearrangement uses TRBV5-1 and TRBJ1-3; 9 bases fit TRBD1. With 2 bases clipped from V and 3 bases from J, the junction kept 6 bases outside the gene matches. This CDR3 comprises 16 residues. The germline CDR1 and CDR2 sequences are SGHRS and YFSETQ. CDR3 sequence (DNA): TGCGCCAGCAGCTTCCTGGACAGGGGAAGTGGAAACACCATATATTTT. Its protein is CASSFLDRGSGNTIYF.

The rearrangement joins TRBV9 to TRBJ2-6, with D perhaps matching TRBD1 (5 bases). CDR1 is SGDLS and CDR2 is YYNGEE in the germline V gene. The V end was cut by 1 base, the J end by 0 bases, with 8 bases between. CDR3 length: 16 amino acids. CDR3 bases: TGTGCCAGCAGCGTAACCCAGGGCTCTGGGGCCAACGTCCTGACTTTC. As protein: CASSVTQGSGANVLTF.

The count of this clone is one. The rearrangement uses TRBV30 and TRBJ1-4; no clear D gene. There are 12 residues in the CDR3. Trimming took 0 bases from V and 8 from J, leaving 7 bases between them. The germline V gene has CDR1 GTSNPN and CDR2 SVGIG (reference sequence). The CDR3 DNA is TGTGCCTGGAGTGTTCGTTGGGAAAAACTGTTTTTT. This translates into CAWSVRWEKLFF. The complete variable domain, with remaining parts taken from reference TRBV30 and TRBJ1-4, reads SQTIHQWPATLVQPVGSPLSLECTVEGTSNPNLYWYRQAAGRGLQLLFYSVGIGQISSEVPQNLSASRPQDRQFILSSKKLLLSDSGFYLCAWSVRWEKLFFGSGTQLSVL.

The J gene is TRBJ1-1, the V gene TRBV4-2, with a weak D call TRBD1 (6 bases). Trimming shortened V by 3 bases and J by 5 bases, and 16 bases separated the two germline ends. The CDR3 spans 15 residues. Germline V gives CDR1 LGHNA, CDR2 YNFKEQ. The CDR3 nucleotides read TGTGCCAGCAGCCAGGAAGACAGGTCCAGGACTGAAGCTTTCTTT. It translates to CASSQEDRSRTEAFF.